This TCR beta chain appears in the sequencing data of a study of OX40 agonist ivuxolimab in advanced cancers. Using immunoSEQ multiplex PCR, the repertoire was profiled, and TCRdb retains in-frame clones only, with some absent. The sample lists 72,000 or so clones; approximately 86% were seen once. A remark on this clone: Antigen specificity is unknown.

The ends lost 1 base at V and 7 bases at J; junction bases unmatched: 8. This CDR3 contains 17 residues. CDR1 SGHTA and CDR2 FQGNSA come from the germline V gene. Overall study results and limits: Doses of 0.1 to 3.0 mg/kg were accompanied by clonal expansion of CD4+ and CD8+ blood T cells by week 6.

This receptor was obtained from an adult with an advanced solid tumor such as melanoma, head and neck, liver or kidney cancer. The chain has TRBV7-2 and TRBJ2-1; 12 bases map to TRBD2. The starting material was CD4+ or CD8+ T cells sorted from blood, obtained in a trial of the OX40 agonist ivuxolimab. The DNA for the CDR3 is TGTGCCAGCAGCTTAGACTTCCGGACTAGCGGGGATAATGAGCAGTTCTTC. It yields the protein CASSLDFRTSGDNEQFF. Supplemented by reference TRBV7-2 and TRBJ2-1, the full variable domain reads GAGVSQSPSNKVTEKGKDVELRCDPISGHTALYWYRQSLGQGLEFLIYFQGNSAPDKSGLPSDRFSAERTGGSVSTLTIQRTQQEDSAVYLCASSLDFRTSGDNEQFFGPGTRLTVL.